Following are 5 T cell receptor beta chains from one sample sequenced in a study of blood T cells in healthy people across ages. The authors ran a second PCR of about 7 to 11 cycles using a sample-barcoded 5' primer and a J-beta primer mix. TCRdb analysed the 5' RACE reads with MiXCR anew, one entry per CDR3 protein. In the table there are 650,000 to 700,000 distinct CDR3 sequences, about 50% of which are singletons. The specimen was blood. All receptors derive from a woman of 80 years or more in good health.

Of note for this clonotype: The junction and the germline gene differ at one end; a read error may be behind it. Written as DNA, the CDR3 is TGTGCCAGCAGCGTAGCTCGGGAGACCCAGTACTTC. It is translated as CASSVARETQYF. The chain employs TRBV7-2 and TRBJ2-7; unclear D gene. The J call is uncertain, as TRBJ2-5 better fits the DNA end. Germline CDR1 is SGHTA and CDR2 is FQGNSA. The CDR3 loop spans 12 amino acids.

This chain links TRBV20-1 with TRBJ1-2, with no clear D. The V and J ends lost 8 bases and 5 bases respectively, with 18 bases between them. This CDR3 spans 13 amino acids. Germline assignment: CDR1 DFQATT and CDR2 SNEGSKA (reference sequence). CDR3 loop: CSTTSNGVYGYTF. Written as DNA, the CDR3 is TGCAGTACGACTTCGAACGGAGTATATGGCTACACCTTC.

The rearrangement joins TRBV6-5 to TRBJ1-6, with 7 bases aligning to TRBD1. The CDR3 consists of 13 residues. After removal of 9 bases from V and 7 bases from J, the junction contained 6 bases not matched to a gene. Germline V gives CDR1 MNHEY, CDR2 SVGAGI. The CDR3 protein is CASKTGRNSPLHF. CDR3 nucleotides: TGTGCCAGTAAGACAGGGCGAAATTCACCCCTCCACTTT.

The rearrangement joins TRBV5-1 to TRBJ2-7, with D perhaps given as TRBD1 or TRBD2 (5 bases each). CDR1 and CDR2 from the germline V gene are SGHRS and YFSETQ. The V and J ends lost 3 bases and 5 bases respectively, with 15 bases between them. This CDR3 has 14 amino acids. CDR3 in amino acids: CASSSGALVHEQYF. The DNA of the CDR3 is TGCGCCAGCAGCTCCGGGGCCCTAGTCCACGAGCAGTACTTC.

This clonotype was recorded at least ten times. The V gene is TRBV20-1, the J gene TRBJ2-1, with D perhaps TRBD1 (5 bases). The CDR3 spans 13 residues. Per the germline V gene, CDR1 is DFQATT and CDR2 is SNEGSKA (reference sequence). V was cut by 6 bases and J by 2 bases, with 11 bases left in between. The CDR3 DNA reads TGCAGTGCCGAGGACACCACCTACAATGAGCAGTTCTTC. Protein product: CSAEDTTYNEQFF.